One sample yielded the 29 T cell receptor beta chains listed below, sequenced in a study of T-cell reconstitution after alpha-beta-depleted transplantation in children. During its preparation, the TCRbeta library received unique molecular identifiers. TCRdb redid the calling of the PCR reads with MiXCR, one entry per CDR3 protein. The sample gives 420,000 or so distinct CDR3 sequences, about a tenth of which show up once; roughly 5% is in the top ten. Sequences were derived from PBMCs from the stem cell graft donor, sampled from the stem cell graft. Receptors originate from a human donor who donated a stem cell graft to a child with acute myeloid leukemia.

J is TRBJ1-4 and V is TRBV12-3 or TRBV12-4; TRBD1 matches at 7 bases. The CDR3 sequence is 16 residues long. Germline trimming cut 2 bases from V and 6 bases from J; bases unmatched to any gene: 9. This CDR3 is CASSLNRDSLYEKLFF. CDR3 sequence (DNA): TGTGCCAGCAGTTTAAACCGGGACAGCTTATATGAAAAACTGTTTTTT.

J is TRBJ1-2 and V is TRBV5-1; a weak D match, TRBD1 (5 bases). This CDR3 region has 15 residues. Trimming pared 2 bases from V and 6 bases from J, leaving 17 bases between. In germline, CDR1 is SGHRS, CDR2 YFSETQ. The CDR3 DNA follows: TGCGCCAGCAGCTTCCTTATTGAGGGGACGGATGGCTACACCTTC. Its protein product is CASSFLIEGTDGYTF.

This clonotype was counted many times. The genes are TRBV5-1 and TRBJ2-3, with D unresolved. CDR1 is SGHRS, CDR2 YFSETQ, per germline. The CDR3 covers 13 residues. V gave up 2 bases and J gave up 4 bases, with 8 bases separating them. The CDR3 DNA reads TGCGCCAGCAGCTTCCGATTACCAGATACGCAGTATTTT. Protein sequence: CASSFRLPDTQYF.

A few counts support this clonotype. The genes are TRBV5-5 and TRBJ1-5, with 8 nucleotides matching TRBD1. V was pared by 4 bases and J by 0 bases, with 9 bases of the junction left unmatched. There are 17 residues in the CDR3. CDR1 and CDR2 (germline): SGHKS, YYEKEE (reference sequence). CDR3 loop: CASSTTSTGVSNQPQHF. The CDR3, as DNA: TGTGCCAGCAGCACTACCTCGACAGGGGTTAGCAATCAGCCCCAGCATTTT.

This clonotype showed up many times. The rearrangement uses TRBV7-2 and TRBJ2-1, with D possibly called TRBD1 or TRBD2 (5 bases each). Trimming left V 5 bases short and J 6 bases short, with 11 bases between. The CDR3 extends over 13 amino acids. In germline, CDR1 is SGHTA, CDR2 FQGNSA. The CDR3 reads CASSPGPLNEQFF. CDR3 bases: TGTGCCAGCAGCCCGGGACCCCTCAATGAGCAGTTCTTC.

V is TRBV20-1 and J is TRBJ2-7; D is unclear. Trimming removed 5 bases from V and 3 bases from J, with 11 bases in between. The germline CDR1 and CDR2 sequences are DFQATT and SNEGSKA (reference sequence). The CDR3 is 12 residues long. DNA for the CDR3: TGCAGTGCTTCTGACTGGGGCTACGAGCAGTACTTC. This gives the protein CSASDWGYEQYF.

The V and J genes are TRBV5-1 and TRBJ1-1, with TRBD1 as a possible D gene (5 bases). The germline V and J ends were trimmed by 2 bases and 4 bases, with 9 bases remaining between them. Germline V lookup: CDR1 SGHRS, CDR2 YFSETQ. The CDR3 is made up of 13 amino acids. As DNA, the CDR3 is TGCGCCAGCAGCTTTGGGGACGGCACTGAAGCTTTCTTT. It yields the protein CASSFGDGTEAFF.

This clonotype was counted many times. CDR3: CSVAGQGASQPQHF. CDR3 DNA sequence: TGCAGCGTCGCCGGACAGGGGGCGAGTCAGCCCCAGCATTTT. The chain is built from TRBV29-1 and TRBJ1-5, with 11 nucleotides matching TRBD1. The CDR3 sequence is 14 residues long. Germline V lookup: CDR1 SQVTM, CDR2 ANQGSEA. The junction had 7 bases not matched to a gene; V was cut back by 6 bases and J by 6 bases.

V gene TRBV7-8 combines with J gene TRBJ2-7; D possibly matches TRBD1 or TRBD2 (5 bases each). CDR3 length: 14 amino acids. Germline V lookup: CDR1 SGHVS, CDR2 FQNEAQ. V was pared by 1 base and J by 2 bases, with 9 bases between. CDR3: CASSLDRGPYEQYF. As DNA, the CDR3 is TGTGCCAGCAGCTTAGACCGGGGCCCCTACGAGCAGTACTTC.

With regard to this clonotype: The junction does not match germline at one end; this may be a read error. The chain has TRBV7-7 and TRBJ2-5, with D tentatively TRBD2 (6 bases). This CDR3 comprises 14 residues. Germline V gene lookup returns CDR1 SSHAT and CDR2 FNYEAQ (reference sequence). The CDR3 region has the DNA TGTGCTAGCAGCGAAACGGACTACTCCGGGGCCCAGTACTTC. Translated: CASSETDYSGAQYF.

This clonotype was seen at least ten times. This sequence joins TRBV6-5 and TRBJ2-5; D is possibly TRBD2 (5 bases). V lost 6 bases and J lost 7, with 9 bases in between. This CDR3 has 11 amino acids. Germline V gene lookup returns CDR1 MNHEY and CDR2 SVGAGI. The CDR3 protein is CASSTGLTQYF. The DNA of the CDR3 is TGTGCCAGCAGCACGGGGTTGACCCAGTACTTC.

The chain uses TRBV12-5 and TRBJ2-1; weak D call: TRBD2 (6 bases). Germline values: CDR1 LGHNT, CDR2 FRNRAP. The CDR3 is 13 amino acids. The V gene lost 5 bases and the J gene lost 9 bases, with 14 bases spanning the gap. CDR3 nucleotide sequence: TGTGCTAGTGGTCACCGACTAGTGGCTGAGCAGTTCTTC. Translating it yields CASGHRLVAEQFF.

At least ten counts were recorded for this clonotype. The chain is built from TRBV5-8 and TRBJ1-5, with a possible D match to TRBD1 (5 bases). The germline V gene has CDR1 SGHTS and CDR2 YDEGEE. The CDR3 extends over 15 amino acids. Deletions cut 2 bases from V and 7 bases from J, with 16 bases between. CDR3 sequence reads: CASSFYTGLGQPQHF. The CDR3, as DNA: TGTGCCAGCAGCTTCTATACAGGCTTAGGCCAGCCCCAGCATTTT.

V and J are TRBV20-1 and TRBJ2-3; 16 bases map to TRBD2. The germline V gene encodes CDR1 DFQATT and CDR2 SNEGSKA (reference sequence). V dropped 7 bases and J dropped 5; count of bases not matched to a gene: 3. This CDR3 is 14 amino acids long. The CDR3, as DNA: TGCAGTGGGGGACTAGCGGGAGGGGTAGATACGCAGTATTTT. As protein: CSGGLAGGVDTQYF.

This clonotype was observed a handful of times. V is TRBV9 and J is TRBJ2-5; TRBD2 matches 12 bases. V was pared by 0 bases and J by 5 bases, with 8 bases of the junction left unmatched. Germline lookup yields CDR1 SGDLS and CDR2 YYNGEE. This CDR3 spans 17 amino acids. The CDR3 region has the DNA TGTGCCAGCAGCGTAGATCCTAGCGGGGGGGCGGTGGAGACCCAGTACTTC. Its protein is CASSVDPSGGAVETQYF. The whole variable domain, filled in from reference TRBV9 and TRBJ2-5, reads DSGVTQTPKHLITATGQRVTLRCSPRSGDLSVYWYQQSLDQGLQFLIQYYNGEERAKGNILERFSAQQFPDLHSELNLSSLELGDSALYFCASSVDPSGGAVETQYFGPGTRLLVL.

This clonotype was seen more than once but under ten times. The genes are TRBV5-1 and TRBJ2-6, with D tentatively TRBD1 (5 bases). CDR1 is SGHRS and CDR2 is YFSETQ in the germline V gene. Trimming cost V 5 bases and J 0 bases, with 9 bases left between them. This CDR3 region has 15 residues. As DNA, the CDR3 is TGCGCCAGCAGTGGCGACAGCTCTGGGGCCAACGTCCTGACTTTC. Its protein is CASSGDSSGANVLTF.

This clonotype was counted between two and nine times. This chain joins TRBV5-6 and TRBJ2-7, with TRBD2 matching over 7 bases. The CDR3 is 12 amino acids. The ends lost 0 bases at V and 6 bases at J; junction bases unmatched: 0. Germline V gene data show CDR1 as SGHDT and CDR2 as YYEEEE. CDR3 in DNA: TGTGCCAGCAGCTTGGGGGAGGGCGAGCAGTACTTC. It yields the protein CASSLGEGEQYF.

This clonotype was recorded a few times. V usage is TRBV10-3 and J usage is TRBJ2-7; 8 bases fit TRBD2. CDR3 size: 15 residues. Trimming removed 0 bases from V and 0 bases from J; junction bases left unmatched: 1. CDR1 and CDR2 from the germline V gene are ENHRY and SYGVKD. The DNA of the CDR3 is TGTGCCATCAGTGAGTCGAGCGGGAGCTCCTACGAGCAGTACGTC. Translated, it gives CAISESSGSSYEQYV.

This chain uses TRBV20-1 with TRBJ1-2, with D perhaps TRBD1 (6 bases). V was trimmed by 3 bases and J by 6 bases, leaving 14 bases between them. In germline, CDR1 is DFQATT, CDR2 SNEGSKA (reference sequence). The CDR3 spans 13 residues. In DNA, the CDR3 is TGCAGTGCTAGTGGGGGGGCGTTAGATGGCTACACCTTC. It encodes CSASGGALDGYTF.

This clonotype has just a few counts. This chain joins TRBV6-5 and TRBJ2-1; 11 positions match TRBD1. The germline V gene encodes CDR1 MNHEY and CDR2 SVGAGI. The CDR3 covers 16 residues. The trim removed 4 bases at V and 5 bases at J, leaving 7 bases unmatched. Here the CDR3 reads CASSSTDRGLDNEQFF. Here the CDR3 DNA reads TGTGCCAGCAGTTCCACGGACAGGGGGCTCGACAATGAGCAGTTCTTC.

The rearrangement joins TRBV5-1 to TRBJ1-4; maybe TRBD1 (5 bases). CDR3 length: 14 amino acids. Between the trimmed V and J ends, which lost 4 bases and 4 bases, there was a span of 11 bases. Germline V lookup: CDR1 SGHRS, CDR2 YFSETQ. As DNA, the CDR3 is TGCGCCAGCAGCCCGGGGGGGGGTAATGAAAAACTGTTTTTT. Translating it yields CASSPGGGNEKLFF.

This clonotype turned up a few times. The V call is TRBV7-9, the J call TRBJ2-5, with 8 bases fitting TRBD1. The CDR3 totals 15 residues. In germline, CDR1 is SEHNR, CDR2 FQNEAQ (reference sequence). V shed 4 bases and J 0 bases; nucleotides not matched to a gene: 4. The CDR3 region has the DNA TGTGCCAGCAGCTACCCGACAGGGGACCAAGAGACCCAGTACTTC. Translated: CASSYPTGDQETQYF.

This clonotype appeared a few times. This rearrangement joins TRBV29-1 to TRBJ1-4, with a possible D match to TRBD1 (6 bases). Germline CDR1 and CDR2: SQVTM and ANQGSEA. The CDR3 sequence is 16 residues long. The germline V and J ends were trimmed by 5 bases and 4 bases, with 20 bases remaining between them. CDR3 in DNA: TGCAGCGTTCCCGGAACAGGGCTGGGTCGTAATGAAAAACTGTTTTTT. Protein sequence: CSVPGTGLGRNEKLFF.

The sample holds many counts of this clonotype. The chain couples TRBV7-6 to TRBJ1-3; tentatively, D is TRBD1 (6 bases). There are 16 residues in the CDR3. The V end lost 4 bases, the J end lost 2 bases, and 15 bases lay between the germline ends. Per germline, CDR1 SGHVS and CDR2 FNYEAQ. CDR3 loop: CASSSNPDRPGNTIYF. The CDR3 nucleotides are TGTGCCAGCAGCTCAAACCCCGACAGGCCTGGAAACACCATATATTTT.

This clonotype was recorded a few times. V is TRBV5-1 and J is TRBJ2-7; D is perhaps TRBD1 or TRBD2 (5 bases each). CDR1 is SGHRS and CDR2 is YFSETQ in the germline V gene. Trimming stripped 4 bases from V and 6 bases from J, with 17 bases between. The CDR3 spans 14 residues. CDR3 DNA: TGCGCCAGCAGCAAGGGACCAGCCAAGCCCGAGCAGTACTTC. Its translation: CASSKGPAKPEQYF.

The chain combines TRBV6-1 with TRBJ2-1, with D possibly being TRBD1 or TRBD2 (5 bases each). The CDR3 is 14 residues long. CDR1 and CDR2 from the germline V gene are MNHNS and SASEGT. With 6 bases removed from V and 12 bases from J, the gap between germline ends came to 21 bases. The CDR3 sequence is CASREDRGTGGQFF. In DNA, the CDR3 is TGTGCCAGCAGAGAGGACCGTGGAACAGGAGGGCAGTTCTTC.

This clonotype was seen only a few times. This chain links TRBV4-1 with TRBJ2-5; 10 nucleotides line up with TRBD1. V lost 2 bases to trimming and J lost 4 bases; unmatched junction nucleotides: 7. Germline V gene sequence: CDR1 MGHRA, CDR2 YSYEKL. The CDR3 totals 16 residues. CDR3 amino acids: CASSQPGTGDRETQYF. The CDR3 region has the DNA TGCGCCAGCAGCCAACCCGGGACAGGGGATAGAGAGACCCAGTACTTC.

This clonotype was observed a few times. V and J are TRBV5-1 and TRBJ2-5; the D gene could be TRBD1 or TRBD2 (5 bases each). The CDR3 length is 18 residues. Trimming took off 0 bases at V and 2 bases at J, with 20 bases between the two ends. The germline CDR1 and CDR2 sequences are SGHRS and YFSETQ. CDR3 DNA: TGCGCCAGCAGCTTGGGTCCCCTCGGGACCCCGGGACAAGAGACCCAGTACTTC. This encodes CASSLGPLGTPGQETQYF.

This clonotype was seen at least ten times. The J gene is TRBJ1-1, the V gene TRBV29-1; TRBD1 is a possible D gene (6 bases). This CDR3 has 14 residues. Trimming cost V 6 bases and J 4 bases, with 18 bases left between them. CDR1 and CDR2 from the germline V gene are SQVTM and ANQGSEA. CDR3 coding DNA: TGCAGCGTCGGGGGGCAGGGAACGAGCACTGAAGCTTTCTTT. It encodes CSVGGQGTSTEAFF.